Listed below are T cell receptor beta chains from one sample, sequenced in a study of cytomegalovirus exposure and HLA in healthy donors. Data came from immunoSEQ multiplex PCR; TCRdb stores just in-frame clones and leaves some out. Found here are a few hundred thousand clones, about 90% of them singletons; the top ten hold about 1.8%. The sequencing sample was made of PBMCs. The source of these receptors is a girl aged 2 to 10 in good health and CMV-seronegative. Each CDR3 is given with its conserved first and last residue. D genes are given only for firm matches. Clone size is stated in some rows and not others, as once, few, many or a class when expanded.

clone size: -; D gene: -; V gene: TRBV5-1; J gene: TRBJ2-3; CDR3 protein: CASSSQGFVTDTQYF; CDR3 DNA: TGCGCCAGCAGCTCACAGGGTTTCGTCACAGATACGCAGTATTTT
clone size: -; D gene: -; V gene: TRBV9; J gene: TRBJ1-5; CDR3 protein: CASSVGPGDQPQHF; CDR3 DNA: TGTGCCAGCAGCGTAGGGCCGGGAGATCAGCCCCAGCATTTT
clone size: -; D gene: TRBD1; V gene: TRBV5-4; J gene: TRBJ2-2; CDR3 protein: CASSLLGQGNTGELFF; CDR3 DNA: TGTGCCAGCAGCTTGTTGGGACAGGGTAACACCGGGGAGCTGTTTTTT
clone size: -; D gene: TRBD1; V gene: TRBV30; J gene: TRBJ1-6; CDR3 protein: CAWSEQGASPLHF; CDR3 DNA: TGTGCCTGGAGTGAACAGGGGGCCTCACCCCTCCACTTT
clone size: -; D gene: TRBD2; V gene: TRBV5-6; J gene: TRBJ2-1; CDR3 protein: CASSFRSSGRSSSYNEQFF; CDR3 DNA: TGTGCCAGCAGCTTTAGGTCTAGCGGGAGGAGTAGCTCCTACAATGAGCAGTTCTTC
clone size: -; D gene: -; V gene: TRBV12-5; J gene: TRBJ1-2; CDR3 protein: CASGLVLGGGGNYGYTF; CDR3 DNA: TGTGCTAGTGGTTTGGTACTTGGGGGAGGAGGTAACTATGGCTACACCTTC
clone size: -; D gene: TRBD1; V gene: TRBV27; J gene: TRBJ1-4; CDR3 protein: CASSLGQGNEKLFF; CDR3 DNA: TGTGCCAGCAGTCTCGGACAGGGAAATGAAAAACTGTTTTTT
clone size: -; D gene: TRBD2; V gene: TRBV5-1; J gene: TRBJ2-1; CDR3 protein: CASSNEGLAGNEQFF; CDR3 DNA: TGCGCCAGCAGCAACGAGGGACTAGCGGGAAACGAGCAGTTCTTC
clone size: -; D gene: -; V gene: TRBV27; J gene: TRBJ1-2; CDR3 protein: CASSQGQNYGYTF; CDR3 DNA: TGTGCCAGCAGTCAGGGTCAAAACTATGGCTACACCTTC
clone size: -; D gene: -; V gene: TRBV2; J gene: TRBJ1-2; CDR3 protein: CASSGQVAANYGYTF; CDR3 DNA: TGTGCCAGCAGTGGACAGGTCGCCGCTAACTATGGCTACACCTTC
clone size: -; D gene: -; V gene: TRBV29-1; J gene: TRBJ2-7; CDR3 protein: CSVRRTASEQYF; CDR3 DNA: TGCAGCGTGAGGCGGACAGCCAGCGAGCAGTACTTC
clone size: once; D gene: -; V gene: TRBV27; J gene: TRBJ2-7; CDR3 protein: CASSFGGGSEQYF; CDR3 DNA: TGTGCCAGCAGTTTCGGTGGGGGGTCCGAGCAGTACTTC
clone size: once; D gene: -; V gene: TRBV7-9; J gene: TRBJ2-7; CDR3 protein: CASSLGLASYEQYF; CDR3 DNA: TGTGCCAGCAGCTTAGGTCTAGCGAGCTACGAGCAGTACTTC
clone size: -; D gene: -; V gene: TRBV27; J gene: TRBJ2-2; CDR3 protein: CASSWSYTGELFF; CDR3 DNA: TGTGCCAGCAGCTGGAGCTACACCGGGGAGCTGTTTTTT
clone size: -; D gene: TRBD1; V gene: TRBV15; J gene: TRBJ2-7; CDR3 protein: CATSRDQGQARGYEQYF; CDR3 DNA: TGTGCCACCAGCAGAGATCAAGGACAGGCCAGAGGCTACGAGCAGTACTTC
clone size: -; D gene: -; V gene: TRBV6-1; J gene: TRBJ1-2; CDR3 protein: CASSVLGYTF; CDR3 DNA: TGTGCCAGCAGTGTTTTAGGCTACACCTTC
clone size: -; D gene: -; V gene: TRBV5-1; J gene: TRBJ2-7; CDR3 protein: CASSLATVRQYF; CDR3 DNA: TGCGCCAGCAGCTTGGCCACAGTCCGCCAGTACTTC
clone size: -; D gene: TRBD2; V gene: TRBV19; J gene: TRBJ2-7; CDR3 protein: CASSLLAGGSSYEQYF; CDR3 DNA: TGTGCCAGTAGTTTACTAGCGGGAGGGAGCTCCTACGAGCAGTACTTC
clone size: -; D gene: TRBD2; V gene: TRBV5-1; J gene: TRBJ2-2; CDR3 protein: CASGGPGLAPGNTGELFF; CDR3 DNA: TGCGCCAGCGGCGGACCGGGACTAGCCCCTGGGAACACCGGGGAGCTGTTTTTT
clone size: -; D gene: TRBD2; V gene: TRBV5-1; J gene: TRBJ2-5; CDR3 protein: CASSITGGGETQYF; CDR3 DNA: TGCGCCAGCAGCATCACGGGGGGAGGAGAGACCCAGTACTTC
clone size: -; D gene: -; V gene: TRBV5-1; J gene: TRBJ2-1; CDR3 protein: CASSAQTTVGNEQFF; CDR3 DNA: TGCGCCAGCAGCGCGCAAACCACAGTGGGCAATGAGCAGTTCTTC
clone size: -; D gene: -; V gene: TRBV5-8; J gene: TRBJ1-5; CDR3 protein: CASSLVRDQPQHF; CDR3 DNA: TGTGCCAGCAGCTTGGTTCGCGATCAGCCCCAGCATTTT
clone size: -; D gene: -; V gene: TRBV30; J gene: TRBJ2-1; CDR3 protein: CALVRGGYNEQFF; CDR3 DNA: TGTGCGCTCGTGAGGGGGGGATACAATGAGCAGTTCTTC
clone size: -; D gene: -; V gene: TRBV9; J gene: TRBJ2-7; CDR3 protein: CASSVGDRYEQYF; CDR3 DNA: TGTGCCAGCAGCGTGGGTGACAGGTACGAGCAGTACTTC
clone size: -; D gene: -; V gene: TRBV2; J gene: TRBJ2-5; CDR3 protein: CASSQGRETQYF; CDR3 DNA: TGTGCCAGCAGTCAGGGGCGGGAGACCCAGTACTTC
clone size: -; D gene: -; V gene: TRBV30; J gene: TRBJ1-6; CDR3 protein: CAWSVQGGDNSPLHF; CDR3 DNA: TGTGCCTGGAGTGTCCAGGGTGGAGATAATTCACCCCTCCACTTT
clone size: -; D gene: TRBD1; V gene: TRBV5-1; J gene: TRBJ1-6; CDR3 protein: CASRTGNSPLHF; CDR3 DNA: TGCGCCAGCAGGACAGGGAATTCACCCCTCCACTTT
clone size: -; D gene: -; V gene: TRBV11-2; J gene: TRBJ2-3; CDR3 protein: CASSFRGQSTDTQYF; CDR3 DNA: TGTGCCAGCAGCTTCCGCGGGCAATCCACAGATACGCAGTATTTT
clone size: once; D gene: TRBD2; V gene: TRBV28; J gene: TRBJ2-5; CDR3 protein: CASSLRRLAGVEFPETQYF; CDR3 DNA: TGTGCCAGCAGTTTACGGAGACTAGCGGGGGTCGAATTCCCAGAGACCCAGTACTTC
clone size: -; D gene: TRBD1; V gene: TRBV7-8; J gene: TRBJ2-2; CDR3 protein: CASSLTGAGELFF; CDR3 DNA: TGTGCCAGCAGCCTCACAGGGGCCGGGGAGCTGTTTTTT